This TCR beta chain stems from a study of T cell responses to AZD1222 COVID-19 vaccine. The CDR3 extends over 17 amino acids. The V segment lost 4 bases and the J segment 5 bases; nucleotides outside the gene matches: 16. CDR1 is GTSNPN, CDR2 SVGIG, per germline (reference sequence). TCRdb's table, derived via immunoSEQ multiplex PCR, lists solely in-frame clones and lacks some. Of roughly 80,000 clones detected, around nine tenths appear once; the ten largest clones hold approximately 10%. Findings and caveats of the study: Vaccine-associated CD4 TCRs spanned spike, dominant at 160-218 and 743-854.

With regard to this clone: Its specificity is unknown.

The receptor was derived from an adult who received the AZD1222 COVID-19 vaccine. Source: peripheral blood, taken 28 days after the second AZD1222 dose. The chain uses TRBV30 and TRBJ1-1, with 10 bases fitting TRBD1. The CDR3 region has the DNA TGTGCCTGGATTTTAGGGGGACAGGGGATGGGGTTGACTGAAGCTTTCTTT. This gives the protein CAWILGGQGMGLTEAFF. Variable domain in full (rest from reference TRBV30 and TRBJ1-1): SQTIHQWPATLVQPVGSPLSLECTVEGTSNPNLYWYRQAAGRGLQLLFYSVGIGQISSEVPQNLSASRPQDRQFILSSKKLLLSDSGFYLCAWILGGQGMGLTEAFFGQGTRLTVV.